Listed below are T cell receptor beta chains from one sample, sequenced in a study of T-cell reconstitution after alpha-beta-depleted transplantation in children. TCRdb re-called the PCR reads through MiXCR, storing one row per CDR3 protein. The data hold roughly 500,000 distinct CDR3 sequences, with approximately 32% observed a single time. The input for sequencing was PBMCs from the stem cell graft donor, taken from the stem cell graft. The receptors here all came from a human donor who donated a stem cell graft to a child with aplastic anemia. CDR3s include the opening cysteine and the closing phenylalanine or tryptophan. Fields, in order: J gene, D gene, clone size, V gene, CDR3 protein, CDR3 DNA. A D gene is named only where the DNA matches it firmly. Clone size is shown for a subset of rows, as once, few, many or a class of expanded clone.

>TRBJ2-7|TRBD1|few|TRBV30
CAWSLGQGPFSF
TGTGCCTGGAGTCTAGGACAGGGTCCGTTTTCCTTC
>TRBJ1-2|-|-|TRBV12-3/TRBV12-4
CASSSGTNSGGYTF
TGTGCCAGCAGTTCCGGGACAAACTCTGGGGGCTACACCTTC
>TRBJ2-1|-|-|TRBV12-3/TRBV12-4
CASREQGIGEQFF
TGTGCCAGCAGAGAACAGGGCATTGGTGAGCAGTTCTTC
>TRBJ2-7|-|-|TRBV18
CASSSFSYEQYF
TGTGCCAGCTCAAGCTTCTCCTACGAGCAGTACTTC
>TRBJ2-6|-|few|TRBV4-3
CASSQDSRSSSGANVLTF
TGCGCCAGCAGCCAAGATTCTCGGTCGAGCTCTGGGGCCAACGTCCTGACTTTC
>TRBJ2-1|-|-|TRBV7-2
CASSSYQGPEQFF
TGTGCCAGCAGTTCCTATCAGGGGCCGGAGCAGTTCTTC
>TRBJ2-3|TRBD1|-|TRBV5-1
CASSLGDRAADTQYF
TGCGCCAGCAGCTTGGGGGACAGGGCCGCAGATACGCAGTATTTT
>TRBJ2-3|-|-|TRBV27
CASSLFLGVPRSTDTQYF
TGTGCCAGCAGTTTATTCCTTGGAGTTCCTAGGAGCACAGATACGCAGTATTTT
>TRBJ1-2|-|few|TRBV18
CASSPPNRANYGYTF
TGTGCCAGCTCACCACCAAATCGCGCTAACTATGGCTACACCTTC
>TRBJ2-1|-|-|TRBV28
CASKIPGLRHNEQFF
TGTGCCAGCAAAATCCCGGGACTCCGGCATAATGAGCAGTTCTTC
>TRBJ2-3|TRBD1|-|TRBV7-9
CASSVPGTADTQYF
TGTGCCAGCAGCGTACCTGGGACAGCGGATACGCAGTATTTT
>TRBJ1-1|-|few|TRBV10-3
CAISPSRDPNTEAFF
TGTGCCATCAGTCCCTCCCGGGACCCTAACACTGAAGCTTTCTTT
>TRBJ2-7|TRBD2|-|TRBV28
CASRSTSGNFNEQYF
TGTGCCAGCAGGTCGACTAGCGGGAATTTTAACGAGCAGTACTTC
>TRBJ2-1|TRBD2|-|TRBV20-1
CSARPTSGRAYEQFF
TGCAGTGCTAGGCCGACTAGCGGGAGGGCCTATGAGCAGTTCTTC
>TRBJ2-1|-|few|TRBV13
CASSLLAGFSNEQFF
TGTGCCAGCAGCTTACTGGCGGGATTCAGCAATGAGCAGTTCTTC
>TRBJ1-1|-|-|TRBV15
CATSPTGSSREAFF
TGTGCCACCAGCCCCACGGGGTCTTCAAGGGAAGCTTTCTTT
>TRBJ1-2|-|few|TRBV10-3
CAISGPLSNYGYTF
TGTGCCATCAGTGGGCCACTGTCAAACTATGGCTACACCTTC
>TRBJ1-1|-|few|TRBV7-2
CASSFLGAEAFF
TGTGCCAGCAGCTTTTTAGGCGCTGAAGCTTTCTTT
>TRBJ2-2|-|once|TRBV23-1
CASSQSWDGGTGELFF
TGCGCCAGCAGCCAATCGTGGGACGGGGGCACCGGGGAGCTGTTTTTT
>TRBJ1-2|TRBD1|-|TRBV30
CAWSDSRTGYGGYTF
TGTGCCTGGAGTGACAGCCGGACAGGGTATGGTGGCTACACCTTC
>TRBJ1-3|-|-|TRBV10-2
CASSDRGAGNTIYF
TGCGCCAGCAGCGATCGCGGTGCTGGAAACACCATATATTTT
>TRBJ2-3|TRBD2|few|TRBV7-2
CASSFRGSGADTQYF
TGTGCCAGCAGCTTTCGAGGGAGCGGGGCAGATACGCAGTATTTT
>TRBJ2-7|-|few|TRBV20-1
CSAKWDIRYEQYF
TGCAGTGCTAAGTGGGACATCAGATACGAGCAGTACTTC
>TRBJ2-7|TRBD1|-|TRBV12-3/TRBV12-4
CASSPPLWTGAYEQYF
TGTGCCAGCAGTCCCCCCCTCTGGACAGGGGCCTACGAGCAGTACTTC
>TRBJ1-2|-|once|TRBV2
CASPGTVYGYTF
TGTGCCAGCCCCGGCACCGTCTATGGCTACACCTTC
>TRBJ1-6|-|-|TRBV28
CASRVDYNSPLHF
TGTGCCAGCAGGGTTGACTATAATTCACCCCTCCACTTT
>TRBJ1-5|-|-|TRBV19
CASSTQNQPQHF
TGTGCCAGTAGTACCCAGAATCAGCCCCAGCATTTT
>TRBJ1-2|-|-|TRBV20-1
CSASDGGVSYGYTF
TGCAGTGCTAGTGACGGCGGGGTTAGCTATGGCTACACCTTC
>TRBJ1-2|TRBD1|-|TRBV10-3
CAINPGGYGYTF
TGTGCCATCAATCCAGGGGGCTATGGCTACACCTTC
>TRBJ1-6|TRBD1|-|TRBV19
CASRPRQGDNSPLHF
TGTGCCAGTAGACCCCGACAGGGAGATAATTCACCCCTCCACTTT
>TRBJ1-3|TRBD1|few|TRBV7-2
CASKDRAGNTIYF
TGTGCCAGCAAGGACAGGGCTGGAAACACCATATATTTT
>TRBJ1-1|-|-|TRBV7-2
CASSFSRKNTEAFF
TGTGCCAGCAGCTTCTCCAGAAAGAACACTGAAGCTTTCTTT
>TRBJ1-3|-|-|TRBV4-2
CASSQDATAASGNTIYF
TGTGCCAGCAGCCAAGACGCGACAGCGGCATCTGGAAACACCATATATTTT
>TRBJ2-1|-|-|TRBV12-5
CASGLNVNEQFF
TGTGCTAGTGGTTTGAACGTCAATGAGCAGTTCTTC
>TRBJ2-1|TRBD2|few|TRBV30
CAWRGGGRPSYNEQFF
TGTGCCTGGAGGGGCGGCGGGAGACCGTCCTACAATGAGCAGTTCTTC
>TRBJ1-2|-|-|TRBV11-2
CASSRTGTDPLRTNYGYTF
TGTGCCAGCAGCCGTACCGGGACCGATCCTCTTCGTACTAACTATGGCTACACCTTC
>TRBJ2-2|-|-|TRBV11-2
CASSASRGAGELFF
TGTGCCAGCAGCGCTAGCCGAGGTGCCGGGGAGCTGTTTTTT
>TRBJ2-7|TRBD1|few|TRBV30
CAWSVTGQSYEQYF
TGTGCCTGGAGTGTAACGGGACAGAGCTACGAGCAGTACTTC
>TRBJ2-5|-|-|TRBV7-9
CASSDHGQIETQYF
TGTGCCAGCAGCGACCACGGACAGATAGAGACCCAGTACTTC
>TRBJ2-2|-|few|TRBV19
CASTQGPTNTGELFF
TGTGCCAGTACCCAGGGGCCAACGAACACCGGGGAGCTGTTTTTT
>TRBJ2-3|-|-|TRBV12-3/TRBV12-4
CASSYRWGGTDTQYF
TGTGCCAGCAGCTACAGGTGGGGTGGGACAGATACGCAGTATTTT
>TRBJ1-2|TRBD1|once|TRBV12-3/TRBV12-4
CASSYWDREYGYTF
TGTGCCAGCAGTTATTGGGACAGGGAATATGGCTACACCTTC
>TRBJ2-7|TRBD2|-|TRBV30
CAWSPSGISYEQYF
TGTGCCTGGTCCCCTAGCGGGATCTCCTACGAGCAGTACTTC
>TRBJ2-3|-|-|TRBV3-1
CASSQGQITDTQYF
TGTGCCAGCAGCCAAGGACAGATCACAGATACGCAGTATTTT
>TRBJ2-6|-|many|TRBV29-1
CSVRAGVTSSGANVLTF
TGCAGCGTTCGGGCAGGGGTAACCAGCTCTGGGGCCAACGTCCTGACTTTC
>TRBJ2-7|-|few|TRBV20-1
CSASSPQGSGALYEQYF
TGCAGTGCTAGTAGCCCGCAGGGGTCCGGCGCGTTATACGAGCAGTACTTC
>TRBJ1-3|-|-|TRBV7-9
CASSPTATGNTIYF
TGTGCCAGCAGCCCGACCGCGACCGGAAACACCATATATTTT
>TRBJ2-2|TRBD1|few|TRBV20-1
CSAKHRGTGELFF
TGCAGTGCTAAACACAGGGGCACCGGGGAGCTGTTTTTT
>TRBJ2-1|TRBD2|few|TRBV20-1
CSARVVIAGGEQFF
TGCAGTGCTAGAGTGGTGATAGCGGGTGGCGAGCAGTTCTTC
>TRBJ2-3|-|-|TRBV6-2/TRBV6-3
CASSYLKQPERPDTQYF
TGTGCCAGCAGTTACCTCAAACAGCCGGAGAGGCCAGATACGCAGTATTTT
>TRBJ2-1|TRBD1|-|TRBV18
CASSPPTGQGASEQFF
TGTGCCAGCTCACCACCGACGGGACAGGGGGCAAGTGAGCAGTTCTTC
>TRBJ2-3|-|-|TRBV18
CASSPGLPTTDTQYF
TGTGCCAGCTCACCGGGACTGCCTACCACAGATACGCAGTATTTT
>TRBJ1-1|-|-|TRBV13
CASSESRGFSSEAFF
TGTGCCAGCAGCGAAAGCCGGGGTTTCAGTTCTGAAGCTTTCTTT
>TRBJ1-2|-|-|TRBV10-3
CAISGEEYYGYTF
TGTGCCATCAGTGGAGAAGAATACTATGGCTACACCTTC
>TRBJ1-4|-|-|TRBV6-1
CASSIPSTGKLFF
TGTGCCAGCAGCATTCCTTCGACGGGAAAACTGTTTTTT